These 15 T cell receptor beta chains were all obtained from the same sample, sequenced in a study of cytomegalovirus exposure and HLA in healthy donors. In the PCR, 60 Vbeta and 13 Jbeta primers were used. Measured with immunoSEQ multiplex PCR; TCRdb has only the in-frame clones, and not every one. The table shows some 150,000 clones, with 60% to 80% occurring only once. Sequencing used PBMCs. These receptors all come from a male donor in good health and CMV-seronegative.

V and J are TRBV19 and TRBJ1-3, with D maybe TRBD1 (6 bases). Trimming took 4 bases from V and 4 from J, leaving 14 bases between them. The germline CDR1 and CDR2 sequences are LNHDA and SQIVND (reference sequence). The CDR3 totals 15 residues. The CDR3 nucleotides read TGTGCCAGTAGTACAGGACAGCTGGGGGGAAACACCATATATTTT. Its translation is CASSTGQLGGNTIYF. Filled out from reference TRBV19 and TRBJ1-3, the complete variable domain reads DGGITQSPKYLFRKEGQNVTLSCEQNLNHDAMYWYRQDPGQGLRLIYYSQIVNDFQKGDIAEGYSVSREKKESFPLTVTSAQKNPTAFYLCASSTGQLGGNTIYFGEGSWLTVV.

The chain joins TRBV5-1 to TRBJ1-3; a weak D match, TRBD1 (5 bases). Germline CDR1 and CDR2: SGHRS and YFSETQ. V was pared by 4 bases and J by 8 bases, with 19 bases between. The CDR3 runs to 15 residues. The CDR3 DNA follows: TGCGCCAGCAGCCCCCGGGACCGTCCGGGGGACACCATATATTTT. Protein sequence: CASSPRDRPGDTIYF. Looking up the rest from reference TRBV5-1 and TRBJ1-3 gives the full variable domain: KAGVTQTPRYLIKTRGQQVTLSCSPISGHRSVSWYQQTPGQGLQFLFEYFSETQRNKGNFPGRFSGRQFSNSRSEMNVSTLELGDSALYLCASSPRDRPGDTIYFGEGSWLTVV.

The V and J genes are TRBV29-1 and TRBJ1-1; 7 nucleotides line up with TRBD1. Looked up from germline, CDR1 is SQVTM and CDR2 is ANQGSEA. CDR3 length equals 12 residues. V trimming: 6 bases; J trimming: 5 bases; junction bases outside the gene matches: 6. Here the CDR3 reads CSVRTGATEAFF. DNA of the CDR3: TGCAGCGTCAGGACAGGAGCTACTGAAGCTTTCTTT.

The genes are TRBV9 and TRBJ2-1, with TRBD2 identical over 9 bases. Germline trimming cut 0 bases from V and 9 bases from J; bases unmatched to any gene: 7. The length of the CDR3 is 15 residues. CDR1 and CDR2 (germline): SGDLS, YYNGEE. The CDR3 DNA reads TGTGCCAGCAGCGTAGTTGGGGCGGGGGGGATTGAGCAGTTCTTC. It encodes CASSVVGAGGIEQFF.

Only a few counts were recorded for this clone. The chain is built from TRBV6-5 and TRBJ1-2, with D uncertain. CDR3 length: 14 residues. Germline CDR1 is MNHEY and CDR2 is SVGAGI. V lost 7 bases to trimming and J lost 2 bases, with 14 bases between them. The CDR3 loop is CASTKTVRNYGYTF. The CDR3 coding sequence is TGTGCCAGCACTAAAACAGTTAGGAACTATGGCTACACCTTC.

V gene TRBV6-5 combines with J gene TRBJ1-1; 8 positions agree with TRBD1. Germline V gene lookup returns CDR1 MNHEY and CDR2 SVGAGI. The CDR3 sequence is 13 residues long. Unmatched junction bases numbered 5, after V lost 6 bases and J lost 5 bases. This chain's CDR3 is CASRPRQGTEAFF. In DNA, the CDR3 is TGTGCCAGCAGGCCCAGACAGGGGACTGAAGCTTTCTTT.

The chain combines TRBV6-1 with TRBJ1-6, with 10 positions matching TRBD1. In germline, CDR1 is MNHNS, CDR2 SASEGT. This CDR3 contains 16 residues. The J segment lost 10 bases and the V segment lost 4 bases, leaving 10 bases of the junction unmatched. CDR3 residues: CASSASTGTGASPLHF. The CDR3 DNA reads TGTGCCAGCAGTGCCAGTACCGGGACAGGGGCCTCACCCCTCCACTTT.

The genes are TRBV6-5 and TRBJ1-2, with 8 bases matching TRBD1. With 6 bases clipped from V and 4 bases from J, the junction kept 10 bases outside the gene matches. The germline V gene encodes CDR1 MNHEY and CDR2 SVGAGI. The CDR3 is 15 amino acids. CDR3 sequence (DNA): TGTGCCAGCAGCAACCGGGCAGGGGGCACCTATGGCTACACCTTC. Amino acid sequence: CASSNRAGGTYGYTF.

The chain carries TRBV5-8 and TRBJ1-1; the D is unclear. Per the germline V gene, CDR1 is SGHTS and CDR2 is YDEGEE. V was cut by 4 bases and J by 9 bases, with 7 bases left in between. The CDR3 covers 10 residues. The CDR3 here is CASSLVKAFF. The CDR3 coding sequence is TGTGCCAGCAGCCTGGTTAAAGCTTTCTTT.

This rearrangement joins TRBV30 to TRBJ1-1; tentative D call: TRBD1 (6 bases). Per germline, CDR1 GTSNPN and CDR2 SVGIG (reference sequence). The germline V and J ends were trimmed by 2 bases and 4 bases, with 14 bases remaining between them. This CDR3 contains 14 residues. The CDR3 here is CAWSSRGFATEAFF. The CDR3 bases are TGTGCCTGGAGTTCCAGGGGCTTTGCCACTGAAGCTTTCTTT.

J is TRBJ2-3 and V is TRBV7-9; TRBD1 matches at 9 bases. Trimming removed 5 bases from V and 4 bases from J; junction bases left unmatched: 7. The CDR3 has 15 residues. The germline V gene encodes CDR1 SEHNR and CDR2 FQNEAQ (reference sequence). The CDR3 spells CASSPRQGGADTQYF. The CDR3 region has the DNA TGTGCCAGCAGCCCCCGACAGGGGGGCGCAGATACGCAGTATTTT.

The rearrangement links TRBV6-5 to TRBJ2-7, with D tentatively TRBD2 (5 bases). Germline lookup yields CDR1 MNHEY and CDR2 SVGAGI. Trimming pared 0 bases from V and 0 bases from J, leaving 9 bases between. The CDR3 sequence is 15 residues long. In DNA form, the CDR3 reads TGTGCCAGCAGTTACTCGTGGCGGGCCTCCTACGAGCAGTACTTC. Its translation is CASSYSWRASYEQYF.

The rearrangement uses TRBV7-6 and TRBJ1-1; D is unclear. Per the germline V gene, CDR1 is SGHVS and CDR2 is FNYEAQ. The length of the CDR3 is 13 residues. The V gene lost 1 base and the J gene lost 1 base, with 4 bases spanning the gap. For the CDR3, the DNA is TGTGCCAGCAGCTTAGAGCAGAACACTGAAGCTTTCTTT. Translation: CASSLEQNTEAFF.

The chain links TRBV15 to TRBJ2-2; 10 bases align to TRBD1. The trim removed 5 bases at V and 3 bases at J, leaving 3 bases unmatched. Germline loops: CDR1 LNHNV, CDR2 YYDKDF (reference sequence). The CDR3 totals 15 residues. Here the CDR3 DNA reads TGTGCCACCAGCCCAGGACAGGGGGACACCGGGGAGCTGTTTTTT. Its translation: CATSPGQGDTGELFF. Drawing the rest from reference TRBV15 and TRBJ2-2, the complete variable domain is DAMVIQNPRYQVTQFGKPVTLSCSQTLNHNVMYWYQQKSSQAPKLLFHYYDKDFNNEADTPDNFQSRRPNTSFCFLDIRSPGLGDTAMYLCATSPGQGDTGELFFGEGSRLTVL.

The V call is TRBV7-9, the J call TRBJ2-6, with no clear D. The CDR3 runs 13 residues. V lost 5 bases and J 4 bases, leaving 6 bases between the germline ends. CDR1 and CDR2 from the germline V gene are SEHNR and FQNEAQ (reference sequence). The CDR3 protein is CASSPLGANVLTF. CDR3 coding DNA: TGTGCCAGCAGCCCCCTCGGGGCCAACGTCCTGACTTTC.